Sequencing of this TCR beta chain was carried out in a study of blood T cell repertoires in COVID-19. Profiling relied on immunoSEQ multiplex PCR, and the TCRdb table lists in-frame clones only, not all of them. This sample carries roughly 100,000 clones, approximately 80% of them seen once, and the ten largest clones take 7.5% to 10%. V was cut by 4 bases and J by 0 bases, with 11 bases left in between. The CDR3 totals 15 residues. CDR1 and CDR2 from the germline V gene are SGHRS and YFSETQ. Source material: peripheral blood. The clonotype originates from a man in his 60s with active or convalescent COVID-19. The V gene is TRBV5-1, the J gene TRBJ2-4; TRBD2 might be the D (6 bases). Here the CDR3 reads CASSPGDLAKNIQYF. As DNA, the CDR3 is TGCGCCAGCAGCCCTGGGGACTTAGCCAAAAACATTCAGTACTTC. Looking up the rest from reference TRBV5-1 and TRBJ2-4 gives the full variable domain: KAGVTQTPRYLIKTRGQQVTLSCSPISGHRSVSWYQQTPGQGLQFLFEYFSETQRNKGNFPGRFSGRQFSNSRSEMNVSTLELGDSALYLCASSPGDLAKNIQYFGAGTRLSVL.